By share, the clone carrying this T cell receptor beta chain ranks as medium-sized (0.01 to 0.1%). The antigen is unknown. This sample is drawn from a study of naive and memory T cell subsets. Broader study findings: The RNA method is potentially sensitive to activation and differentiation changes.

Looked up from germline, CDR1 is SNHLY and CDR2 is FYNNEI. Trimming took 6 bases from V and 6 from J; bases not matched to a gene: 5. CDR3 length equals 12 residues. Treatment indicated: skin biopsy from PPD injection site in Mantoux-positive individual. Cells were not sorted; total RNA input targeted roughly 1 to 1,100 ng. The library had UMIs added by 3' ligation of an oligonucleotide to TCR cDNA. Skin biopsies came from PPD injection sites in Mantoux-positive individuals. Alpha and beta constant region primers primed reverse transcription for blood and skin samples. TCRdb reprocessed the UMI-ligation and nested PCR reads via MiXCR and lists one record per CDR3 protein. The table lists fewer than 20,000 distinct CDR3 sequences, 9.5% of them singletons.

The clonotype comes from an adult in good health. This specimen consisted of skin, obtained from a tuberculin skin test site. V is TRBV2 and J is TRBJ2-7, with 7 bases identical to TRBD1. The CDR3 protein is CASSNTGAEQYF. CDR3 DNA sequence: TGTGCCAGCAGCAATACAGGGGCCGAGCAGTACTTC.